This note documents a single T cell receptor beta chain sequence. Germline CDR1 is LNHNV and CDR2 is YYDKDF (reference sequence). The V gene lost 8 bases and the J gene lost 1 base, with 14 bases spanning the gap. There are 15 residues in the CDR3. The sample originates from a study of blood T cell repertoires in COVID-19. Some clones are missing from TCRdb's copy, which holds only in-frame ones; the method was immunoSEQ multiplex PCR. The sample holds fewer than 80,000 clones; roughly 86% are singletons and the top ten take more than 1%. The chain links TRBV15 to TRBJ1-4; D remains unclear. The origin of this receptor is a man aged 65 to 79 with acute or convalescent COVID-19. The sample taken for sequencing was peripheral blood. CDR3 residues: CATAREGITNEKLFF. DNA for the CDR3: TGTGCCACCGCCCGGGAGGGCATAACTAATGAAAAACTGTTTTTT.